This T cell receptor beta chain comes out of a study of T cells in women clearing cervical HPV infection. Across the whole study: Case blood drawn at lesion detection; control blood after infection cleared. General study points: Repertoire richness, not evenness, was significantly elevated in CIN3+ cases versus controls.

A remark on this clone: Its antigen remains unknown. Coverage ceases 3 residues before the CDR3 finishes, and the germline J gene fills in the end.

Germline V gene data show CDR1 as GTSNPN and CDR2 as SVGIG (reference sequence). The length of the CDR3 is 15 residues. Here immunoSEQ multiplex PCR was the method, and the copy in TCRdb shows in-frame clones only, minus some. This table lists roughly 13,000 clones. MY09/MY11 PCR detected cervical HPV DNA; dot-blot assigned genotypes. The sample consisted of blood buffy coat. The V and J genes are TRBV30 and TRBJ1-2; 7 bases match TRBD1. The TCR originated in a woman between 18 and 70 years old with a cervical HPV16 infection that either progressed to CIN3+ or cleared (not recorded which). CDR3 amino acids: CAWSELGQVTYDYTF. The CDR3 bases that were read are TGTGCCTGGAGTGAACTAGGACAGGTAACCTACGAC.